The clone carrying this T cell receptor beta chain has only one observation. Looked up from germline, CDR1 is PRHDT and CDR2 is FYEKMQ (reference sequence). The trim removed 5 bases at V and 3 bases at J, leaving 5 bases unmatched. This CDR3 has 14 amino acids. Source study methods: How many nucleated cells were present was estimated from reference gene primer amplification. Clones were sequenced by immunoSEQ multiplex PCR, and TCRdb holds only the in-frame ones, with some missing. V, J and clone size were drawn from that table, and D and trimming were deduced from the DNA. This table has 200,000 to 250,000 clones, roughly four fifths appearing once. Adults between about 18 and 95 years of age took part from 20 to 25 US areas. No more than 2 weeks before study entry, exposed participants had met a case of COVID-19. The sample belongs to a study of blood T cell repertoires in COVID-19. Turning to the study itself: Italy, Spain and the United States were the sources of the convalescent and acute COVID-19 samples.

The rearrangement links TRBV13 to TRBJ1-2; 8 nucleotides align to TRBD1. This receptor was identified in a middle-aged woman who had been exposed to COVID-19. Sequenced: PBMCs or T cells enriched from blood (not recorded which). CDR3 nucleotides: TGTGCCAGCAGCACCCAACAGGGGGACTATGGCTACACCTTC. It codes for CASSTQQGDYGYTF.